The 11 T cell receptor beta chains presented below share a single source sample, sequenced in a study of tumor-infiltrating lymphocytes in primary liver carcinoma. TCR beta cDNA was prepared out of about 530 ng total RNA by means of a constant-region primer. ARM-PCR, slightly modified, supplied the TCR beta libraries through three nested multiplex PCR rounds. TRBV1-TRBV30 forward primers and a C-beta reverse primer were used in the first two PCR rounds, which each ran for about 10 cycles. TCRdb independently ran MiXCR on the multiplex PCR reads; one entry per CDR3 protein. The sample includes fewer than 250,000 distinct CDR3 sequences, roughly 80% of them seen just once. Total RNA and DNA came together from about 21-30 mg of bulk tissue without cell sorting. The sequenced sample was tumor tissue from primary liver carcinoma. The receptors derive from a man in his forties or fifties with primary liver carcinoma and hepatitis B virus infection.

For this clonotype: As the CDR3 is not closed by the conserved phenylalanine or tryptophan, this likely results from a read error. The rearrangement joins TRBV6-2 or TRBV6-3 to TRBJ1-1; tentative D call: TRBD1 (5 bases). CDR3 size: 11 residues. V was trimmed by 6 bases and J by 7 bases, leaving 9 bases between them. The germline gives CDR1 MNHEY, CDR2 SVGEGT. DNA for the CDR3: TGTGCCAGCAGGGGGAGGGGTGAAGCTTTCCTT. Translating it yields CASRGRGEAFL.

The chain recombines TRBV4-2 with TRBJ2-1; 8 bases map to TRBD1. In germline, CDR1 is LGHNA, CDR2 YNFKEQ. The ends lost 3 bases at V and 5 bases at J; junction bases unmatched: 9. The length of the CDR3 is 16 residues. CDR3 region: CASSHTGGQENNEQFF. DNA of the CDR3: TGTGCCAGCAGCCACACCGGGGGACAGGAAAACAATGAGCAGTTCTTC.

As concerns this clonotype: The conserved closing phenylalanine or tryptophan is absent in this CDR3, likely reflecting a read error. The CDR3 sequence is CASRLNANTGELFS. The CDR3 region has the DNA TGTGCCAGCAGGTTGAACGCGAACACCGGGGAGCTGTTTTCT. The chain has TRBV11-3 and TRBJ2-2, with D hard to call. CDR1 is SGHNT and CDR2 is YENEEA in the germline V gene. V was trimmed by 6 bases and J by 0 bases, leaving 8 bases between them. The CDR3 is 14 amino acids.

To note about this clonotype: At one end, the junction sequence differs from germline, possibly due to a read error. J is TRBJ2-6 and V is TRBV11-2; 8 bases line up with TRBD1. The germline gives CDR1 SGHAT, CDR2 FQNNGV. The CDR3 is 21 amino acids. CDR3: CSSSMGGDRGISLSGANALTF. CDR3 bases: TGTAGCAGCAGCATGGGGGGAGACAGGGGCATTTCCCTCTCTGGGGCCAACGCCCTGACTTTC.

Note on this clonotype: The junction and the germline gene differ at one end; a read error may be behind it. The gene calls are TRBV29-1 and TRBJ2-2, with D possibly TRBD2 on 5 matching bases. Germline values: CDR1 SQVTM, CDR2 ANQGSEA. The CDR3 consists of 13 residues. This CDR3 is CSVNTGNIGELFF. In DNA, the CDR3 is TGCAGCGTGAACACGGGGAACATCGGGGAGCTGTTTTTT.

As for this clonotype: An end of the junction differs from the germline gene, which may be a read error. The chain links TRBV6-6 to TRBJ2-5; 7 bases map to TRBD2. Germline CDR1 reads MNHNY; CDR2 reads SVGAGI (reference sequence). The CDR3 has 20 residues. Here the CDR3 DNA reads TGTGCCAGCAGCCAATGGGGTTTACTGACTAGCAGGAGGGCCGTAGAGACCAAGTACTTC. This translates into CASSQWGLLTSRRAVETKYF.

A note on this clonotype: A much larger clone lies one base from this, so it may be a read error. The chain employs TRBV28 and TRBJ1-1; D remains unclear. Trimming shortened V by 5 bases and J by 6 bases, and 13 bases separated the two germline ends. Germline CDR1 MDHEN, CDR2 SYDVKM. There are 13 residues in the CDR3. The CDR3 loop is CASSPRVDSEAFF. DNA for the CDR3: TGTGCCAGCAGTCCTAGGGTGGACTCTGAAGCTTTCTTT.

This clonotype was seen a few times. This clone may be a read error of a much larger clone one base away. This chain uses TRBV28 with TRBJ2-6; no clear D gene. The V gene lost 7 bases and the J gene lost 2 bases, with 9 bases spanning the gap. Looked up from germline, CDR1 is MDHEN and CDR2 is SYDVKM. The CDR3 is made up of 14 amino acids. CDR3 in DNA: TGTGCCAGCAACTCCCCCGCTGGGGCCAACGTCCTGACTTTC. Protein: CASNSPAGANVLTF.

About this clonotype: A read error may be the cause here, since a much bigger clone is one base away. This chain uses TRBV5-1 with TRBJ1-2; D is perhaps TRBD1 (5 bases). Trimming cost V 3 bases and J 6 bases, with 15 bases left between them. Germline loops: CDR1 SGHRS, CDR2 YFSETQ. The length of the CDR3 is 14 residues. CDR3 coding DNA: TGCGCCAGCAGCTCCTCGGGCAGGGTGGATGGCTACACCTTC. Translating it yields CASSSSGRVDGYTF.

Regarding this clonotype: One end of the junction is discordant with germline, which a read error may explain. The chain recombines TRBV5-8 with TRBJ2-1; D might be TRBD2 (6 bases). This CDR3 comprises 16 residues. CDR1 and CDR2 from the germline V gene are SGHTS and YDEGEE. This CDR3 is CASSSGLAALYNEQFF. CDR3 sequence (DNA): TGTGCCAGCAGCTCGGGACTGGCGGCATTATACAACGAGCAGTTCTTC.

A word on this clonotype: The junction shows a germline mismatch at one end, possibly a read error. The CDR3 spells CSIEADRGRSETQYF. In DNA, the CDR3 is TGCAGCATTGAAGCTGACAGGGGGCGATCAGAGACCCAGTACTTC. This chain links TRBV29-1 with TRBJ2-5; 10 bases match TRBD1. The CDR3 runs 15 residues. From germline, CDR1 is SQVTM and CDR2 ANQGSEA.